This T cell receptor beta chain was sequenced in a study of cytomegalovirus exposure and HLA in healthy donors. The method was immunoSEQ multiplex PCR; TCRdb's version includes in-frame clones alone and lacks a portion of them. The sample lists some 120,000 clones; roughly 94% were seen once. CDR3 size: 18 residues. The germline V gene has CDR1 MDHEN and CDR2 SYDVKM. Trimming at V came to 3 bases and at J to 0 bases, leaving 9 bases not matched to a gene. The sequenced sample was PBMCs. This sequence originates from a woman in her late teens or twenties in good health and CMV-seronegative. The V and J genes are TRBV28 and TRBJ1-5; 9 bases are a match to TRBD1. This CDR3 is CASSFFLDRGYSNQPQHF. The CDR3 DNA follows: TGTGCCAGCAGTTTCTTTCTGGACAGGGGCTATAGCAATCAGCCCCAGCATTTT. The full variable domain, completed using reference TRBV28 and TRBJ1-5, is DVKVTQSSRYLVKRTGEKVFLECVQDMDHENMFWYRQDPGLGLRLIYFSYDVKMKEKGDIPEGYSVSREKKERFSLILESASTNQTSMYLCASSFFLDRGYSNQPQHFGDGTRLSIL.